These T cell receptor beta chains were read from a single sample in a study of blood T cell repertoires in COVID-19. Produced via immunoSEQ multiplex PCR; TCRdb's table is partial and in-frame only. The table lists 200,000 or so clones, around 90% of them singletons. The sample was peripheral blood. Every receptor here comes from a man between 60 and 70 years old with acute or convalescent COVID-19. Both conserved end residues are part of each CDR3. Fields, in order: J gene, clone size, V gene, D gene, CDR3 DNA, CDR3 protein. The D gene is left open where the match is weak. The size entry is marked missing in some rows and otherwise reads once, few, many or a size class.

TRBJ2-2	-	TRBV27	TRBD2	TGTGCCAGCAGGGCCTGGGTCGTCGCGGGGGGTTTGGACACCGGGGAGCTGTTTTTT	CASRAWVVAGGLDTGELFF
TRBJ1-2	-	TRBV15	-	TGTGCCACCAGCAGTCTCGGGGAGTCTAGCTATGGCTACACCTTC	CATSSLGESSYGYTF
TRBJ2-3	-	TRBV20-1	TRBD2	TGCAGTGCTAGTGCGTACGATAGCGGGGCAATGAACACAGATACGCAGTATTTT	CSASAYDSGAMNTDTQYF
TRBJ2-5	-	TRBV5-1	TRBD1	TGCGCCAGCAGCTTGGACAGGGGGCGAGAGACCCAGTACTTC	CASSLDRGRETQYF
TRBJ1-2	few	TRBV6-5	-	TGTGCCAGCAGCCGGGAAGGCTATGGCTACACCTTC	CASSREGYGYTF
TRBJ1-5	-	TRBV7-2	TRBD1	TGTGCCAGCAGCCCGAGGACAGGGGGCAGGAGCAATCAGCCCCAGCATTTT	CASSPRTGGRSNQPQHF
TRBJ2-1	-	TRBV6-6	TRBD2	TGTGCCAGCGGGGGAGGGTCCTACAATGAGCAGTTCTTC	CASGGGSYNEQFF
TRBJ1-5	many	TRBV4-2	-	TGTGCCAGCAGCCAAGAGACAGGTAGCAATCAGCCCCAGCATTTT	CASSQETGSNQPQHF
TRBJ2-1	-	TRBV5-1	TRBD1	TGCGCCAGCAGGGACAGGGTCGGCAATGAGCAGTTCTTC	CASRDRVGNEQFF
TRBJ2-3	-	TRBV7-9	-	TGTGCCAGCAGCTTATTCCCCAGGACAAGCACAGATACGCAGTATTTT	CASSLFPRTSTDTQYF
TRBJ2-7	-	TRBV9	TRBD2	TGTGCCAGCAGCGCTAGCGGGAGGAGCTCCTACGAGCAGTACTTC	CASSASGRSSYEQYF
TRBJ1-2	-	TRBV6-2/TRBV6-3	-	TGTGCCAGCAGTTCCCACGGAGCCGGCTATGGCTACACCTTC	CASSSHGAGYGYTF
TRBJ1-2	-	TRBV18	-	TGTGCCAGCTCACCCAGGGGAATGCCCTATGGCTACACCTTC	CASSPRGMPYGYTF
TRBJ2-1	-	TRBV7-9	TRBD2	TGTGCCAGCAGCTTAGATCGAGCGGGGAATACCTACAATGAGCAGTTCTTC	CASSLDRAGNTYNEQFF
TRBJ2-5	-	TRBV4-1	-	TGCGCCAGCAGCCAAGCCCTACGACAGCCGGAGACCCAGTACTTC	CASSQALRQPETQYF
TRBJ1-1	-	TRBV3-1/TRBV3-2	-	TGTGCCAGCAGCCAAGGACGGAGTAACACTGAAGCTTTCTTT	CASSQGRSNTEAFF
TRBJ1-5	-	TRBV28	-	TGTGCCAGCAGCCTGGTGGGGGGAGGCAATCAGCCCCAGCATTTT	CASSLVGGGNQPQHF
TRBJ2-3	-	TRBV4-2	TRBD2	TGTGCCAGCAGCCAAGACGGACTAGCGGGGGGGCTTGGGCCATCCGTGACGCAGTATTTT	CASSQDGLAGGLGPSVTQYF
TRBJ2-7	-	TRBV3-1/TRBV3-2	-	TGTGCCAGCAGCCTAAGCTCGGGGTACGACGAGCAGTACTTC	CASSLSSGYDEQYF
TRBJ1-2	-	TRBV19	TRBD1	TGTGCCAGTACCCGGAGGACAGGGAATGGCTACACCTTC	CASTRRTGNGYTF
TRBJ1-6	-	TRBV27	-	TGTGCCAGCAGGGGCAGGGGTCTCGATAATTCACCCCTCCACTTT	CASRGRGLDNSPLHF
TRBJ1-2	-	TRBV7-9	-	TGTGCCAGCAGCGGAGCGGGGGCCGAGAAAGGCTACACCTTC	CASSGAGAEKGYTF
TRBJ1-1	-	TRBV7-2	-	TGTGCCAGCAGGAGGGGGGGCGCGGACACTGAAGCTTTCTTT	CASRRGGADTEAFF
TRBJ1-6	-	TRBV30	TRBD1	TGTGCCTGGAGGAAGACAGGGGGTATTTCACCCCTCCACTTT	CAWRKTGGISPLHF
TRBJ2-4	-	TRBV4-2	TRBD2	TGTGCCAGCAGCCAAGATCCCCCCCGACTAGCGGCAGCCAAAAACATTCAGTACTTC	CASSQDPPRLAAAKNIQYF
TRBJ2-2	-	TRBV29-1	-	TGCAGCGTTGGGGAACAGGGTCCCGATTGGGCCGGGGAGCTGTTTTTT	CSVGEQGPDWAGELFF
TRBJ2-2	-	TRBV5-4	TRBD2	TGTGCCAGCAGCCCCCGTTTACGACTAGCGGGGGAAGAACGGTCCGGGGAGCTGTTTTTT	CASSPRLRLAGEERSGELFF
TRBJ2-7	-	TRBV6-5	TRBD2	TGTGCCAGCAGGCGGGGGTCGACAGTCTCCTACGAGCAGTACTTC	CASRRGSTVSYEQYF
TRBJ1-2	-	TRBV5-1	TRBD1	TGCGCCAGCAGCTTGGATGGAGGGGGCTTATCTGGTGGCTACACCTTC	CASSLDGGGLSGGYTF
TRBJ2-6	few	TRBV4-2	TRBD2	TGTGCCAGCAGCAAAGCTGCTAGCGGGGGGGCCGCTGGGGCCAACGTCCTGACTTTC	CASSKAASGGAAGANVLTF
TRBJ2-7	-	TRBV12-3/TRBV12-4	TRBD1	TGTGCCAGCAGTACAGGGGGCTACGAGCAGTACTTC	CASSTGGYEQYF
TRBJ2-5	-	TRBV6-2/TRBV6-3	-	TGTGCCAGCAGTTACATCTTAGTTGGAGAGACCCAGTACTTC	CASSYILVGETQYF
TRBJ2-2	-	TRBV5-1	TRBD2	TGCGCCAGCAGCCGGAGCGGCGGGGGGGATACCGGGGAGCTGTTTTTT	CASSRSGGGDTGELFF
TRBJ2-3	-	TRBV18	-	TGTGCCAGCTCACCAGCGGGGGCAAGCACAGATACGCAGTATTTT	CASSPAGASTDTQYF
TRBJ2-3	-	TRBV4-1	-	TGCGCCAGCAGCCAAGCCCTATTAGATACGCAGTATTTT	CASSQALLDTQYF
TRBJ1-6	-	TRBV18	-	TGTGCCAGCTCACCACAGACAGGAAATTCACCCCTCCACTTT	CASSPQTGNSPLHF
TRBJ2-3	-	TRBV2	-	TGTGCCAGCACAGGGCTCACAGATACGCAGTATTTT	CASTGLTDTQYF
TRBJ2-7	-	TRBV6-1	-	TGTGCCAGCAGTGAAAGCCAGGGCCCTTTCTACGAGCAGTACTTC	CASSESQGPFYEQYF
TRBJ1-6	-	TRBV7-2	-	TGTGCCAGCAGCGAAAGGCGGGGGGGATGGACCTATAATTCACCCCTCCACTTT	CASSERRGGWTYNSPLHF
TRBJ1-2	-	TRBV2	TRBD1	TGTGCCAGCAGTGAAGTTGTATGGACAGGGGGCCACTATGGCTACACCTTC	CASSEVVWTGGHYGYTF
TRBJ1-2	-	TRBV9	TRBD1	TGTGCCAGCAGCCTACAGGGGGCGGGCTATGGCTACACCTTC	CASSLQGAGYGYTF
TRBJ1-1	-	TRBV2	-	TGTGCCAGCAGTGTGGAGCGGGAGGGCACTGAAGCTTTCTTT	CASSVEREGTEAFF
TRBJ2-5	-	TRBV9	-	TGTGCCAGCAGCGTCTCAGGGATAGAGACCCAGTACTTC	CASSVSGIETQYF
TRBJ1-4	-	TRBV7-7	TRBD1	TGTGCCAGCAGCCCAGGGACAGGATTTAATGAAAAACTGTTTTTT	CASSPGTGFNEKLFF
TRBJ2-1	few	TRBV19	-	TGTGCCAGTAAGGAACACCAAAGGGGTGAGCAGTTCTTC	CASKEHQRGEQFF
TRBJ2-7	-	TRBV6-5	TRBD1	TGTGCCAGCAGACTGGACAGGGGAAAATACGAGCAGTACTTC	CASRLDRGKYEQYF
TRBJ2-7	-	TRBV14	-	TGTGCCAGCAGCGTAGCCCCGGGACTGCCGGACGAGCAGTACTTC	CASSVAPGLPDEQYF
TRBJ2-7	-	TRBV12-3/TRBV12-4	-	TGTGCCAGCAGTTTACTATACGAGCAGTACTTC	CASSLLYEQYF
TRBJ1-2	-	TRBV6-1	TRBD1	TGTGCCAGCAGTGAAGGGACAGGGGGTTTCGATGGCTACACCTTC	CASSEGTGGFDGYTF
TRBJ1-3	-	TRBV7-8	-	TGTGCCAGCAGCATCGGACACTCTGGAAACACCATATATTTT	CASSIGHSGNTIYF
TRBJ1-2	-	TRBV30	-	TGTGCCTGGACGGAGGGGTCTGGCTACACCTTC	CAWTEGSGYTF
TRBJ2-5	-	TRBV5-1	-	TGCGCCAGCAGGCAGACAGAACAAGAGACCCAGTACTTC	CASRQTEQETQYF
TRBJ2-1	-	TRBV5-1	TRBD1	TGCGCCAGCAGCTTCGGGGACAGGGGATTCAATGAGCAGTTCTTC	CASSFGDRGFNEQFF
TRBJ1-2	-	TRBV11-2	-	TGTGCCAGCAGCTTAGGGAGCGGGAACTATGGCTACACCTTC	CASSLGSGNYGYTF
TRBJ1-2	few	TRBV6-5	-	TGTGCCAGCAGTTCAGTCGGGGATTACTATGGCTACACCTTC	CASSSVGDYYGYTF
TRBJ2-1	once	TRBV11-3	-	TGTGCCAGCAGCCCAACGACAGGTCCGCAGTTCTTC	CASSPTTGPQFF
TRBJ2-7	-	TRBV7-9	TRBD1	TGTGCCAGCAGCTCCTGGGGACAGAGCTCCTACGAGCAGTACTTC	CASSSWGQSSYEQYF
TRBJ2-1	-	TRBV9	TRBD1	TGTGCCAGCAGCGTAGACCCGGGGACAGGGGGCTATATCTCCTACAATGAGCAGTTCTTC	CASSVDPGTGGYISYNEQFF